This T cell receptor (beta chain) stems from a study of blood T cells in healthy people across ages. The CDR3 sequence is 12 residues long. Primed by a sample-barcoded 5' primer and a J-beta primer mix, a second PCR proceeded for roughly 6 to 12 cycles. TCRdb re-derived calls from the 5' RACE reads in MiXCR, one entry per CDR3 protein. This table holds about 800,000 distinct CDR3 sequences, 25% found once. These data were likewise used in another study, on T cells of mothers and their children.

Sequencing input: blood. This rearrangement joins TRBV21-1 to TRBJ2-7; the table's D call, TRBD1, was not checked against the DNA. TRBV21-1 is described as a pseudogene. The source of this sequence is a boy aged 5-17 years in good health. Here the CDR3 DNA reads TGTGCCAGCAGCAACGGGGCCGGAATCGATTACTTC. Translating it yields CASSNGAGIDYF.